This T cell receptor beta chain was retrieved from a study of control samples from healthy donors and cancer patients. A remark on this clone: Germline and junction disagree at one end, which may indicate a read error.

Per the germline V gene, CDR1 is LNHDA and CDR2 is SQIVND (reference sequence). This CDR3 region has 12 residues. Sequencing was performed with immunoSEQ multiplex PCR; in TCRdb, only in-frame clones are kept and a portion is missing. The table lists approximately 150,000 clones, about 91% of them singletons. Specimen: blood. The receptor's source is a woman in her thirties or forties in good health. The chain has TRBV19 and TRBJ2-7; the D is unclear. The CDR3: CASSTFGDEQYF. CDR3 nucleotide sequence: TGTGCCAGCAGTACATTTGGAGACGAGCAGTACTTC.